The 17 T cell receptor beta chains below were found in one sample sequenced in a study of blood T cell repertoires in COVID-19. Repertoires were generated with immunoSEQ multiplex PCR, while TCRdb's copy carries only in-frame clones and drops some. Among more than 200,000 clones listed, 80% to 90% were seen once. Material: peripheral blood. These receptors were obtained from a man aged 45 to 65 with acute or convalescent COVID-19.

The table lists this clone with a few counts. This sequence joins TRBV29-1 and TRBJ1-1; the D is unclear. CDR3 length: 11 residues. With 6 bases removed from V and 3 bases from J, the gap between germline ends came to 8 bases. CDR1 and CDR2 (germline): SQVTM, ANQGSEA. The CDR3: CSVDTYTEAFF. Here the CDR3 DNA reads TGCAGCGTAGACACTTACACTGAAGCTTTCTTT.

The DNA for the CDR3 is TGCGCCAGCAGTTTAAACGGACAGGGGAACACCGGGGAGCTGTTTTTT. Protein sequence: CASSLNGQGNTGELFF. The chain links TRBV5-1 to TRBJ2-2, with 8 bases matching TRBD1. Germline lookup yields CDR1 SGHRS and CDR2 YFSETQ. V lost 5 bases, J lost 1 base, and 7 bases stayed unmatched. The CDR3 extends over 16 amino acids.

The chain couples TRBV6-5 to TRBJ1-5; the D gene is possibly TRBD1 (6 bases). V lost 10 bases to trimming and J lost 0 bases, with 16 bases between them. This CDR3 comprises 15 residues. Germline CDR1 reads MNHEY; CDR2 reads SVGAGI. CDR3 protein: CATTPTGLSNQPQHF. CDR3 DNA sequence: TGTGCCACCACACCGACAGGACTTAGCAATCAGCCCCAGCATTTT.

The chain employs TRBV5-1 and TRBJ2-3, with D perhaps matching TRBD2 (6 bases). In germline, CDR1 is SGHRS, CDR2 YFSETQ. CDR3 length: 17 residues. The V end lost 0 bases, the J end lost 5 bases, and 19 bases lay between the germline ends. The CDR3 loop is CASSLGGGSLGGDTQYF. DNA of the CDR3: TGCGCCAGCAGCTTGGGTGGGGGGAGCCTAGGTGGAGATACGCAGTATTTT.

Note on this clone: Additional DNA sequences in this sample encode the identical CDR3. The V gene is TRBV6-5, the J gene TRBJ2-7; TRBD1 agrees at 10 bases. Germline V gene sequence: CDR1 MNHEY, CDR2 SVGAGI. There are 16 residues in the CDR3. With 0 bases clipped from V and 1 base from J, the junction kept 3 bases outside the gene matches. This CDR3 reads CASSYSTGGASYEQYF. DNA for the CDR3: TGTGCCAGCAGTTACTCGACAGGGGGCGCATCCTACGAGCAGTACTTC.

This clone was seen many times. This chain links TRBV6-4 with TRBJ1-1; a possible D gene is TRBD1 (5 bases). The V end lost 1 base, the J end lost 0 bases, and 9 bases lay between the germline ends. CDR1 and CDR2 (germline): MRHNA, SNTAGT. The CDR3 sequence is 15 residues long. The CDR3 protein is CASSDWGKLNTEAFF. The CDR3 DNA reads TGTGCCAGCAGTGACTGGGGCAAATTGAACACTGAAGCTTTCTTT.

The chain links TRBV19 to TRBJ2-2; 8 bases fit TRBD1. CDR1 and CDR2 from the germline V gene are LNHDA and SQIVND (reference sequence). The trim removed 9 bases at V and 5 bases at J, leaving 14 bases unmatched. This CDR3 has 16 amino acids. As DNA, the CDR3 is TGTGCCAGCATTCCCCCACAGGGGGGTTGGACCGGGGAGCTGTTTTTT. Protein: CASIPPQGGWTGELFF.

This CDR3 reads CASSFQGSQETQYF. DNA of the CDR3: TGTGCCAGCAGCTTCCAGGGATCCCAAGAGACCCAGTACTTC. V and J are TRBV7-2 and TRBJ2-5, with TRBD1 as a possible D gene (5 bases). CDR1 is SGHTA and CDR2 is FQGNSA in the germline V gene. Trimming took 3 bases from V and 1 from J, leaving 9 bases between them. CDR3 length: 14 residues.

The chain recombines TRBV5-1 with TRBJ1-2; 8 bases fit TRBD1. Germline assignment: CDR1 SGHRS and CDR2 YFSETQ. V lost 5 bases and J lost 3; bases outside the gene matches: 3. This CDR3 comprises 13 residues. CDR3 loop: CASRTGVDYGYTF. As DNA, the CDR3 is TGCGCCAGCAGGACAGGGGTTGACTATGGCTACACCTTC.

This sequence joins TRBV5-1 and TRBJ1-2, with 7 bases identical to TRBD1. The CDR3 loop spans 14 amino acids. CDR1 and CDR2 (germline): SGHRS, YFSETQ. J gave up 1 base and V 4 bases, and 4 bases lay outside the gene matches. The chain's CDR3 is CASSPGDSNYGYTF. The CDR3 DNA reads as TGCGCCAGCAGCCCCGGGGACAGTAACTATGGCTACACCTTC.

The chain combines TRBV2 with TRBJ1-5; no reliable D call. Germline lookup yields CDR1 SNHLY and CDR2 FYNNEI. V was pared by 7 bases and J by 3 bases, with 7 bases between. This CDR3 is built from 12 residues. CDR3 coding DNA: TGTGCCAGCAAGGAGAACAATCAGCCCCAGCATTTT. It codes for CASKENNQPQHF.

This clone has just a few counts. The chain recombines TRBV19 with TRBJ1-1; 9 bases are a match to TRBD1. Germline V CDR1 and CDR2: LNHDA, SQIVND (reference sequence). The CDR3 is 17 amino acids. Germline trimming cut 4 bases from V and 1 base from J; bases unmatched to any gene: 10. The CDR3 bases are TGTGCCAGTAGTAAGACTCCCGGGACAGGGCCGAACACTGAAGCTTTCTTT. Its protein is CASSKTPGTGPNTEAFF. The full variable domain, rest sourced from reference TRBV19 and TRBJ1-1, is DGGITQSPKYLFRKEGQNVTLSCEQNLNHDAMYWYRQDPGQGLRLIYYSQIVNDFQKGDIAEGYSVSREKKESFPLTVTSAQKNPTAFYLCASSKTPGTGPNTEAFFGQGTRLTVV.

The J gene is TRBJ1-6, the V gene TRBV5-6, with 7 bases aligning to TRBD1. The junction had 4 bases not matched to a gene; V was cut back by 4 bases and J by 6 bases. Germline V lookup: CDR1 SGHDT, CDR2 YYEEEE. CDR3 length: 14 amino acids. CDR3 nucleotide sequence: TGTGCCAGCAGCCAGACAGGGATTAATTCACCCCTCCACTTT. Amino acids: CASSQTGINSPLHF.

The genes are TRBV5-4 and TRBJ2-1, with 10 positions matching TRBD1. The V gene's germline CDR1 is SGHNT and CDR2 YYREEE (reference sequence). The junction had 6 bases not matched to a gene; V was cut back by 3 bases and J by 6 bases. The CDR3 is made up of 15 amino acids. CDR3 in amino acids: CASSWGQGYSNEQFF. The CDR3 nucleotides are TGTGCCAGCAGCTGGGGACAGGGGTATTCCAATGAGCAGTTCTTC.

The chain joins TRBV7-6 to TRBJ1-2; TRBD1 aligns across 8 bases. The CDR3 loop spans 14 amino acids. The trim removed 6 bases at V and 4 bases at J, leaving 7 bases unmatched. Germline V gene lookup returns CDR1 SGHVS and CDR2 FNYEAQ. The CDR3 DNA follows: TGTGCCAGCAGAGGACAGGGAGAATCCTATGGCTACACCTTC. It is translated as CASRGQGESYGYTF.

CDR3 in amino acids: CASSQDLARVTDTQYF. The DNA of the CDR3 is TGCGCCAGCAGCCAGGACCTGGCGAGGGTCACAGATACGCAGTATTTT. The chain joins TRBV5-1 to TRBJ2-3; possibly TRBD2 for D (5 bases). Trimming removed 4 bases at V and 2 bases at J, with 17 bases between. Germline V gene sequence: CDR1 SGHRS, CDR2 YFSETQ. The CDR3 spans 16 residues.

The rearrangement links TRBV10-1 to TRBJ1-6; D gene unclear. V lost 0 bases and J 12 bases, leaving 9 bases between the germline ends. Germline lookup yields CDR1 WNHNN and CDR2 SYGVQD (reference sequence). This CDR3 region has 13 residues. Written as DNA, the CDR3 is TGCGCCAGCAGTGAGTCGGGCTCCCGACCCCTCCACTTT. Protein product: CASSESGSRPLHF.